This entry is about one T cell receptor beta chain. The germline V gene encodes CDR1 SGHRS and CDR2 YFSETQ. This CDR3 is 14 amino acids long. No DNA accompanies this entry. The data derive from a study of synovial regulatory T cells in juvenile arthritis. Assay: immunoSEQ multiplex PCR; the TCRdb copy retains only in-frame clones and omits some. The specimen's table records just under 10,000 clones. V gene TRBV5-1 combines with J gene TRBJ2-6; absent DNA, TCRdb's TRBD2 call cannot be checked. The TCR comes from a donor aged 2-29 years with juvenile idiopathic arthritis. Specimen: Treg cells from blood. Subset specified: remaining (HLA-DR-negative) circulating blood Treg cells. CDR3 sequence: CATTRGSGANVLTF.